This T cell receptor beta chain was identified in a study of blood T cell repertoires in COVID-19. The CDR3 is made up of 15 amino acids. The V segment lost 2 bases and the J segment 7 bases; nucleotides outside the gene matches: 6. Germline V gene sequence: CDR1 SGHNT, CDR2 YYREEE (reference sequence). The method was immunoSEQ multiplex PCR; TCRdb's version includes in-frame clones alone and lacks a portion of them. The sample includes approximately 230,000 clones, roughly 80% seen only once; the top ten take 4.5% to 6%. This clone has only one observation. The receptor was derived from an elderly woman with active or convalescent COVID-19. The material sequenced was peripheral blood. The V gene is TRBV5-4, the J gene TRBJ2-7; 13 bases fit TRBD2. This CDR3 reads CASSFGLAGEGEQYF. DNA of the CDR3: TGTGCCAGCAGCTTCGGACTAGCGGGAGAGGGGGAGCAGTACTTC.